This section outlines one TCR beta chain sequence together with its context. Seattle enrolled patients during active infection and tracked them longitudinally. This entry is derived from a study of blood T cell repertoires in COVID-19. Overall study context: Specimens from acute and convalescent COVID-19 originated in the United States, Italy and Spain. The cDNA or gDNA used as material had been derived from T cells, B-cell-depleted T cells, or PBMCs.

In the study's own analysis: Cell counts per sample came from amplifying reference gene primers. The table came from immunoSEQ multiplex PCR; TCRdb's copy has only in-frame clones and leaves some out. V, J and clone size reflect that table, while D and trimming were determined from the DNA. The table includes over 100,000 clones, roughly 86% detected once. Sequencing used peripheral blood. This receptor was taken from a woman in her 70s with COVID-19, enrolled during active disease.

CDR3 residues: CSVAGTGFYTF. The CDR3 DNA is TGCAGCGTTGCCGGGACAGGGTTCTACACCTTC. V and J are TRBV29-1 and TRBJ1-2; 9 positions agree with TRBD1. CDR3 size: 11 residues. V shed 4 bases, J shed 10 bases, and the junction held 4 bases outside the gene matches. The germline V gene has CDR1 SQVTM and CDR2 ANQGSEA.